The clone carrying this TCR beta chain was seen more than once but under ten times. Its antigen is undetermined. Via MiXCR, TCRdb re-called the 5' RACE reads, giving one row per CDR3 protein. The table lists 1,800,000 or so distinct CDR3 sequences, less than 35% of them singletons, with around 0.25% in the top ten. The entry originates in a study of identical twins. Study-wide findings and caveats: Alpha sequences out of frame and shared by twins had excess low generation probability. Insertions were fewer in abundant cord blood beta clonotypes, whereas memory repertoires showed none of this pattern. One should note that invariant MAIT and iNKT cells could partly confound zero-insertion analyses.

CDR1 is ENHRY, CDR2 SYGVKD, per germline. The CDR3 is made up of 13 amino acids. With V trimmed by 10 bases and J by 6 bases, 9 bases remained unmatched. The sample taken for sequencing was cord blood. V gene TRBV10-3 combines with J gene TRBJ1-1; 9 bases fit TRBD1. The source of this sequence is a newborn girl in good health. CDR3 sequence reads: CATRQGGYSEAFF. DNA of the CDR3: TGTGCCACACGACAGGGGGGCTATTCTGAAGCTTTCTTT.